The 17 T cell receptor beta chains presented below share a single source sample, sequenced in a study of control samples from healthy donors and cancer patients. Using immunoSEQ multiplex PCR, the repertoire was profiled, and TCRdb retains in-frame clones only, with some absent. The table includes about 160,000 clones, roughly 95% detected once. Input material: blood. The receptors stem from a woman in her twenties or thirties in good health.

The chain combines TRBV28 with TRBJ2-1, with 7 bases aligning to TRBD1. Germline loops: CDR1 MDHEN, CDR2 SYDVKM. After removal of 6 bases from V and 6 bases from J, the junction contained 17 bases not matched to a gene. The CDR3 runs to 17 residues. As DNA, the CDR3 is TGTGCCAGCAGCCATCGGACAGGCGAAGGACAAGGCAATGAGCAGTTCTTC. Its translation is CASSHRTGEGQGNEQFF.

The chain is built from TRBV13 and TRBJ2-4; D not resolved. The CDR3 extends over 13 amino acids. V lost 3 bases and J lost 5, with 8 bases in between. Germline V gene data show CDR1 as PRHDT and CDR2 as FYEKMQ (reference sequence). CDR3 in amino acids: CASSFSGENIQYF. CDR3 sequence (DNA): TGTGCCAGCAGCTTCTCTGGTGAAAACATTCAGTACTTC. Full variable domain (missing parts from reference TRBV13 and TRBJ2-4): AAGVIQSPRHLIKEKRETATLKCYPIPRHDTVYWYQQGPGQDPQFLISFYEKMQSDKGSIPDRFSAQQFSDYHSELNMSSLELGDSALYFCASSFSGENIQYFGAGTRLSVL.

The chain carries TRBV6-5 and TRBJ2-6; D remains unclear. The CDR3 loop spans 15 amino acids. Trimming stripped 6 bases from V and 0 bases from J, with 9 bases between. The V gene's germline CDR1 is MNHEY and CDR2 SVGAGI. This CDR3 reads CASRPAYSGANVLTF. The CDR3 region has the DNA TGTGCCAGCAGACCCGCATACTCTGGGGCCAACGTCCTGACTTTC.

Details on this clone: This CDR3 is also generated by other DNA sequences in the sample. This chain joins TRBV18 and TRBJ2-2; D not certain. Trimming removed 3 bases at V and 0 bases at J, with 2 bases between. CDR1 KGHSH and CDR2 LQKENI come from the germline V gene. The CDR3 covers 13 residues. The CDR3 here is CASSPPNTGELFF. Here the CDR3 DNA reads TGTGCCAGCTCACCGCCGAACACCGGGGAGCTGTTTTTT.

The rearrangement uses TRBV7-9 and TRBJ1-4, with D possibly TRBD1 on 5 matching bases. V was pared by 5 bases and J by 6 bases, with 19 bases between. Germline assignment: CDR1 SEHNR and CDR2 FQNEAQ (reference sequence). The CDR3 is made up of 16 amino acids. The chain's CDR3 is CASSMWTNAPDEKLFF. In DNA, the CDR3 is TGTGCCAGCAGCATGTGGACAAATGCTCCTGATGAAAAACTGTTTTTT.

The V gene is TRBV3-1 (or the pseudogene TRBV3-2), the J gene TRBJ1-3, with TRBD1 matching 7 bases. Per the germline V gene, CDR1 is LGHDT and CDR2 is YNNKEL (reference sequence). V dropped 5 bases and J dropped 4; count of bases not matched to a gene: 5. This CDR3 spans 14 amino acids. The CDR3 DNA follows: TGTGCCAGCAGCGCTACAGGGGCCGGAAACACCATATATTTT. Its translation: CASSATGAGNTIYF.

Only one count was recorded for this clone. Here the CDR3 reads CASSFRRVNSPLHF. In DNA form, the CDR3 reads TGTGCCAGCAGCTTTAGGAGAGTTAATTCACCCCTCCACTTT. The gene calls are TRBV5-6 and TRBJ1-6; no definite D call. The CDR3 contains 14 residues. Germline CDR1 and CDR2: SGHDT and YYEEEE. The V gene lost 2 bases and the J gene lost 6 bases, with 9 bases spanning the gap. The full variable domain, its missing parts supplied by reference TRBV5-6 and TRBJ1-6, is DAGVTQSPTHLIKTRGQQVTLRCSPKSGHDTVSWYQQALGQGPQFIFQYYEEEERQRGNFPDRFSGHQFPNYSSELNVNALLLGDSALYLCASSFRRVNSPLHFGNGTRLTVT.

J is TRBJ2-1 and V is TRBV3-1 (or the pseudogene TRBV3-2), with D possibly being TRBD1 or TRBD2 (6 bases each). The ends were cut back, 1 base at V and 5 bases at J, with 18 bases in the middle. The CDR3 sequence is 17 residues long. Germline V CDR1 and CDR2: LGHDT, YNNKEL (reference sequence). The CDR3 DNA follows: TGTGCCAGCAGCCAAGTACCCCCAGGGGACTTGCACAATGAGCAGTTCTTC. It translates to CASSQVPPGDLHNEQFF.

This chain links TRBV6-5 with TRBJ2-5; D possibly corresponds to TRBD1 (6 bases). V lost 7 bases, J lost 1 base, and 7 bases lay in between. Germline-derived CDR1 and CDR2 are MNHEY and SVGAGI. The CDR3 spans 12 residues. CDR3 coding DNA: TGTGCCAGCACGACAGGCCAAGAGACCCAGTACTTC. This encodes CASTTGQETQYF.

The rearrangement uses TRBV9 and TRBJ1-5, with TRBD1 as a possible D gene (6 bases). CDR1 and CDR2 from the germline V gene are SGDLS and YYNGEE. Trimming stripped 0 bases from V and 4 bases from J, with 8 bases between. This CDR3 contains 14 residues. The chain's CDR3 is CASSVEGVNQPQHF. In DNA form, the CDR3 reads TGTGCCAGCAGCGTAGAGGGGGTAAATCAGCCCCAGCATTTT.

DNA for the CDR3: TGTGCCTGGAGAAGATGGGGGAGCGCCGAGCAGTACTTC. This sequence encodes CAWRRWGSAEQYF. The rearrangement joins TRBV30 to TRBJ2-7; TRBD1 or TRBD2 may be the D gene (5 bases each). The CDR3 has 13 residues. The germline V gene has CDR1 GTSNPN and CDR2 SVGIG (reference sequence). V was clipped by 3 bases and J by 6 bases, with 15 bases between them.

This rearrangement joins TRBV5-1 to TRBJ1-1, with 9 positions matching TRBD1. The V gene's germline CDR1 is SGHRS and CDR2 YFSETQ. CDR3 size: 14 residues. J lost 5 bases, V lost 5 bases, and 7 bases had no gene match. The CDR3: CASSYGTGNTEAFF. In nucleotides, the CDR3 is TGCGCCAGCAGTTATGGGACAGGGAATACTGAAGCTTTCTTT.

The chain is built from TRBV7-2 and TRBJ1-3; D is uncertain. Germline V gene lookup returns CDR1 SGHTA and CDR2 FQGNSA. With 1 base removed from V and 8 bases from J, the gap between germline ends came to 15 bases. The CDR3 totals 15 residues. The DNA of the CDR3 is TGTGCCAGCAGCTTAGATTCGCGTTCCGGGGACACCATATATTTT. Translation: CASSLDSRSGDTIYF.

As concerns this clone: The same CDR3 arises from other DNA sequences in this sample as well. The DNA for the CDR3 is TGTGCCAGCAGCCTAGCGCCCTCCTACAATGAGCAGTTCTTC. Its protein product is CASSLAPSYNEQFF. This sequence joins TRBV27 and TRBJ2-1; a possible D gene is TRBD2 (6 bases). V lost 6 bases and J 0 bases, leaving 9 bases between the germline ends. CDR1 and CDR2 from the germline V gene are MNHEY and SMNVEV (reference sequence). The CDR3 has 14 amino acids.

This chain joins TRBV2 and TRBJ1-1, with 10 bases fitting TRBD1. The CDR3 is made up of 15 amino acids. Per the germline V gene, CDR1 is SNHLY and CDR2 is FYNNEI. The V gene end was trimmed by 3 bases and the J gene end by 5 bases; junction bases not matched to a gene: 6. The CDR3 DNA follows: TGTGCCAGCAGTGACTTTGGACAGGGGGGTACTGAAGCTTTCTTT. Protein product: CASSDFGQGGTEAFF. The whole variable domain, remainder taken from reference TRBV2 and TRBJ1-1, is EPEVTQTPSHQVTQMGQEVILRCVPISNHLYFYWYRQILGQKVEFLVSFYNNEISEKSEIFDDQFSVERPDGSNFTLKIRSTKLEDSAMYFCASSDFGQGGTEAFFGQGTRLTVV.

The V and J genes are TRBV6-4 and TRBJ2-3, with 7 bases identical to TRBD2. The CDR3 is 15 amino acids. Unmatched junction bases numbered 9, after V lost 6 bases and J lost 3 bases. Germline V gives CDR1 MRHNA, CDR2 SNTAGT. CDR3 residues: CASSQVAGGTDTQYF. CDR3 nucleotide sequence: TGTGCCAGCAGCCAAGTAGCGGGTGGGACAGATACGCAGTATTTT.

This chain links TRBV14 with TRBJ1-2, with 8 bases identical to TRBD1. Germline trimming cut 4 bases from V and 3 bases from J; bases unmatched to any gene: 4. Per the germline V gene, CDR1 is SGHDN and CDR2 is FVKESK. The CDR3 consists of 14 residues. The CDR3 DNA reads TGTGCCAGCAGCCTTACAGGGGGATACTATGGCTACACCTTC. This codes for CASSLTGGYYGYTF. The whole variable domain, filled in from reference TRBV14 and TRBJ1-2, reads EAGVTQFPSHSVIEKGQTVTLRCDPISGHDNLYWYRRVMGKEIKFLLHFVKESKQDESGMPNNRFLAERTGGTYSTLKVQPAELEDSGVYFCASSLTGGYYGYTFGSGTRLTVV.